A selection of T cell receptor beta chains follows, all from one sample in a study of T cells in tumors after PD-1 blockade. Clones were read by immunoSEQ multiplex PCR, and TCRdb kept only the in-frame ones, dropping some. The sample lists around 12,000 clones, about 60% occurring once. The specimen comprised tumor tissue, sampled before anti-PD-1 treatment. These receptors came from a human donor with basal cell carcinoma. The CDR3 runs from the conserved cysteine through the conserved F or W. The D gene is left open where the match is weak. Clone sizes are given selectively: once, few, many, or a class where the clone is expanded.

v_gene	j_gene	abundance	d_gene	CDR3nt	CDR3aa
TRBV6-5	TRBJ2-3	.	.	TGTGCCAGCAGTTACTCGAGGTCGGGGCCCACAGATACGCAGTATTTT	CASSYSRSGPTDTQYF
TRBV7-2	TRBJ2-5	.	.	TGTGCCAGCAGCTTAGGGCAAATCCCCGGGACCCAGTACTTC	CASSLGQIPGTQYF
TRBV28	TRBJ1-1	.	.	TGTGCCAGCAGTTTACTCGGAATGACTGAAGCTTTCTTT	CASSLLGMTEAFF
TRBV6-1	TRBJ2-5	.	.	TGTGCCAGCAGTGAAGTGGAGACCCAGTACTTC	CASSEVETQYF
TRBV6-2/TRBV6-3	TRBJ2-4	few	TRBD1	TGTGCCAGCAGTTGGGACAGAACAGTAAAACTAGCCAAAAACATTCAGTACTTC	CASSWDRTVKLAKNIQYF
TRBV4-2	TRBJ2-7	.	TRBD2	TGTGCCAGCAGCCTCGATAGCGGGAGGTCCACCTACGAGCAGTACTTC	CASSLDSGRSTYEQYF
TRBV6-8	TRBJ1-5	.	TRBD1	TGTGCCAGGAACAGGGGGCGCGCTCAGCCCCAGCATTTT	CARNRGRAQPQHF
TRBV27	TRBJ2-7	.	.	TGTGCCAGCAGGACGTCGATGGGGTCCTACGAGCAGTACTTC	CASRTSMGSYEQYF
TRBV19	TRBJ2-7	once	.	TGTGCCAGTAGTATAGGCCAGTCAGGCTCCTACGAGCAGTACTTC	CASSIGQSGSYEQYF
TRBV5-1	TRBJ2-1	.	TRBD2	TGCGCCAGCAGCGTACGCCCTAGCGGGGGGGCGGGCAATGAGCAGTTCTTC	CASSVRPSGGAGNEQFF
TRBV3-1/TRBV3-2	TRBJ2-1	.	.	TGTGCCAGCAGCCAAAGTGCCAGCGGTGAGCAGTTCTTC	CASSQSASGEQFF
TRBV30	TRBJ1-6	few	.	TGTGCCTGGAGTGTACTTGGCGGGGATTCACCCCTCCACTTT	CAWSVLGGDSPLHF
TRBV13	TRBJ1-6	.	.	TGTGCCAGCAGCTCCCGCTTATTGGGGGGAAACTCCTATAATTCACCCCTCCACTTT	CASSSRLLGGNSYNSPLHF
TRBV30	TRBJ1-6	few	.	TGTGCCTGGAGTGCGGGTAATTCACCCCTCCACTTT	CAWSAGNSPLHF
TRBV27	TRBJ1-3	.	.	TGTGCCAGCAGTCCATCCGGGACCCTTGGGAACACCATATATTTT	CASSPSGTLGNTIYF
TRBV19	TRBJ1-1	.	.	TGTGCCAGTACCAACCGGGAAAGTTTGCGAGTTGGCGACACTGAAGCTTTCTTT	CASTNRESLRVGDTEAFF
TRBV2	TRBJ2-3	.	TRBD2	TGTGCCAGCAGTGGCAGACTAGCGGGCACAGATACGCAGTATTTT	CASSGRLAGTDTQYF
TRBV19	TRBJ2-7	few	.	TGTGCCAGTAGTATAAGAGGACAGTCCTACGAGCAGTACTTC	CASSIRGQSYEQYF
TRBV9	TRBJ1-2	.	.	TGTGCCAGCAGCCCGGGGGGGCAGCGAGTCTATGGCTACACCTTC	CASSPGGQRVYGYTF
TRBV19	TRBJ1-6	.	TRBD1	TGTGCCAGTAGTGGGACAGTCTTCGGGTCACCCCTCCACTTT	CASSGTVFGSPLHF
TRBV5-1	TRBJ2-3	.	TRBD2	TGCGCCAGCAGCTTCGAGCGGGAGAGGGGAGATACGCAGTATTTT	CASSFERERGDTQYF
TRBV12-5	TRBJ2-3	.	TRBD2	TGTGCTAGTGGTCCCGGACTAGCGGGAGGTCCAGATACGCAGTATTTT	CASGPGLAGGPDTQYF
TRBV20-1	TRBJ1-4	.	TRBD1	TGCAGTGCTACCGACAGGGTAGAACTGTTTTTT	CSATDRVELFF
TRBV4-3	TRBJ2-5	.	.	TGCGCCAGCAGCCGGAGGGGGGGGGTCAAAGAGACCCAGTACTTC	CASSRRGGVKETQYF
TRBV9	TRBJ2-2	medium-sized	.	TGTGCCAGCAGCGTAGACGGGGGGCACACCGGGGAGCTGTTTTTT	CASSVDGGHTGELFF
TRBV7-3	TRBJ1-1	.	.	TGTGCCAGCAGCTTCGGGCGGAACACTGAAGCTTTCTTT	CASSFGRNTEAFF
TRBV10-3	TRBJ2-4	.	.	TGTGCCATCAGTGCCACAGATTCCAAAAACATTCAGTACTTC	CAISATDSKNIQYF
TRBV3-1/TRBV3-2	TRBJ2-3	.	TRBD2	TGTGCCAGCAGCCAAGGTGCTCCGACTAGCGGTTCTGGGGATACGCAGTATTTT	CASSQGAPTSGSGDTQYF
TRBV11-3	TRBJ2-1	.	.	TGTGCCAGCACCCGGAGGGGGGCCCTCTACAATGAGCAGTTCTTC	CASTRRGALYNEQFF
TRBV6-5	TRBJ1-2	.	TRBD1	TGTGCCAGCAGTTCCGGGACAGGGTTCTATGGCTACACCTTC	CASSSGTGFYGYTF
TRBV14	TRBJ1-2	.	.	TGTGCCAGCAGCCAAGATCTTAGGGGGGTCAATGGCTACACCTTC	CASSQDLRGVNGYTF
TRBV29-1	TRBJ1-2	.	.	TGCAGCCATGCTGCGGACGTAGCCGGCTACACCTTC	CSHAADVAGYTF
TRBV11-3	TRBJ2-1	.	.	TGTGCCAGCAGCTTAGGGGGAAGGGGCTACAATGAGCAGTTCTTC	CASSLGGRGYNEQFF
TRBV10-2	TRBJ2-1	.	.	TGCGCCAGCAGTGAGCACGCCAGATTAGGGCAGTTCTTC	CASSEHARLGQFF
TRBV30	TRBJ2-2	.	.	TGTGCCTGGAGTGTAGGTCTGAACACCGGGGAGCTGTTTTTT	CAWSVGLNTGELFF
TRBV11-3	TRBJ2-3	.	TRBD2	TGTGCCAGCAGCTATCTGCGGGGGATGACTAGAGTTGGGACAGATACGCAGTATTTT	CASSYLRGMTRVGTDTQYF
TRBV29-1	TRBJ2-3	.	TRBD2	TGCAGCGTATCCGGGGGGTTCGCAGGGAGGTCTGCAGATACGCAGTATTTT	CSVSGGFAGRSADTQYF
TRBV30	TRBJ1-1	.	.	TGTGCCTGGAGGGGGCCCCTTCCACCTGAAGCTTTCTTT	CAWRGPLPPEAFF
TRBV5-8	TRBJ2-3	.	TRBD1	TGTGCCAGCAGCTTGCGGACAGGGCCAGATACGCAGTATTTT	CASSLRTGPDTQYF
TRBV5-1	TRBJ2-2	medium-sized	.	TGCGCCAGCAGCACAACAGTTAACACCGGGGAGCTGTTTTTT	CASSTTVNTGELFF
TRBV7-2	TRBJ1-2	medium-sized	.	TGTGCCAGCAGCCCAGTATATCAAAACTATGGCTACACCTTC	CASSPVYQNYGYTF
TRBV7-2	TRBJ2-5	.	TRBD1	TGTGCCAGCAGCCCCAAGACAGGGGCAGAGACCCAGTACTTC	CASSPKTGAETQYF
TRBV19	TRBJ1-2	.	.	TGTGCCAGTAGTACGGGACCTGATAACTATGGCTACACCTTC	CASSTGPDNYGYTF
TRBV29-1	TRBJ2-7	.	.	TGCAGCGTTGAACACGCAAACGAGCAGTACTTC	CSVEHANEQYF
TRBV19	TRBJ1-2	.	.	TGTGCCAGTAGTATAACGGAAAACTATGGCTACACCTTC	CASSITENYGYTF
TRBV7-9	TRBJ2-5	few	.	TGTGCCAGCAGCCTCCCAGAGCACCAAGAGACCCAGTACTTC	CASSLPEHQETQYF
TRBV14	TRBJ2-3	.	TRBD2	TGTGCCAGCAGCCAAGGTCGACTAGCCGCCTGGGATACGCAGTATTTT	CASSQGRLAAWDTQYF
TRBV10-3	TRBJ1-5	few	.	TGTGCCATCAGTGACCCACCCGACAATCAGCCCCAGCATTTT	CAISDPPDNQPQHF